These 25 T cell receptor beta chains were all obtained from the same sample, sequenced in a study of long-term antiretroviral therapy in people with HIV. Version v3.0 of the immunoSEQ assay was performed at survey level. Only in-frame clones appear in the TCRdb table, and some are missing; sequencing was by immunoSEQ multiplex PCR. The profile shows 17,000 or so clones, 70% to 80% of them singletons. The input for sequencing was unsorted PBMCs, taken at the start of antiretroviral therapy. These receptors were obtained from a man between 25 and 39 years old with HIV.

The chain is built from TRBV19 and TRBJ1-3; no firm D call. The CDR3 is made up of 13 amino acids. Deletions cut 8 bases from V and 4 bases from J, with 12 bases between. Germline values: CDR1 LNHDA, CDR2 SQIVND (reference sequence). The CDR3 DNA sequence: TGTGCCAGTCCCTCGTTGGGCGGAAACACCATATATTTT. Amino acids: CASPSLGGNTIYF.

The chain uses TRBV2 and TRBJ1-2; no clear D gene. CDR1 is SNHLY and CDR2 is FYNNEI in the germline V gene. V was shortened by 6 bases and J by 2 bases, with 10 bases between the two germline ends. This CDR3 has 13 residues. The CDR3: CASSPGLNYGYTF. CDR3 sequence (DNA): TGTGCCAGCAGCCCCGGACTGAACTATGGCTACACCTTC.

This chain connects TRBV25-1 to TRBJ1-1; D possibly corresponds to TRBD1 (6 bases). The CDR3 spans 16 residues. The V gene lost 1 base and the J gene lost 7 bases, with 19 bases spanning the gap. The germline V gene has CDR1 MGHDK and CDR2 SYGVNS. CDR3 residues: CASSEWGGGDASEAFF. DNA of the CDR3: TGTGCCAGCAGTGAATGGGGAGGGGGAGACGCGAGTGAAGCTTTCTTT.

The J gene is TRBJ1-5, the V gene TRBV28, with D perhaps TRBD1 (5 bases). The CDR3 consists of 14 residues. V dropped 7 bases and J dropped 8 bases, with 18 bases sitting between them. Germline lookup yields CDR1 MDHEN and CDR2 SYDVKM. The DNA for the CDR3 is TGTGCCAGCAATCCTTCTGGGGGGAGGAAGCCCCAGCATTTT. Translated, it gives CASNPSGGRKPQHF.

The genes are TRBV6-5 and TRBJ1-5; D unresolved. The CDR3 consists of 14 residues. The germline gives CDR1 MNHEY, CDR2 SVGAGI. Trimming removed 2 bases from V and 1 base from J, with 6 bases in between. CDR3 coding DNA: TGTGCCAGCAGTTACGGCCTGAGCAATCAGCCCCAGCATTTT. This gives the protein CASSYGLSNQPQHF.

The V call is TRBV25-1, the J call TRBJ2-7; TRBD2 matches 11 bases. Germline V lookup: CDR1 MGHDK, CDR2 SYGVNS. The CDR3 runs to 17 residues. V shed 3 bases, J shed 7 bases, and the junction held 14 bases outside the gene matches. The CDR3 DNA reads as TGTGCCAGCAGTGATGGGCTACTAGCGGGGGTCCCGGAGGAGCAGTACTTC. It translates to CASSDGLLAGVPEEQYF.

This clone was observed once. V gene TRBV9 combines with J gene TRBJ2-1; TRBD1 matches 7 bases. CDR3 length: 16 amino acids. Looked up from germline, CDR1 is SGDLS and CDR2 is YYNGEE. V lost 2 bases, J lost 8 bases, and 13 bases stayed unmatched. The CDR3 sequence: CASSVGVSRGQDEQFF. CDR3 coding DNA: TGTGCCAGCAGCGTGGGTGTGAGTAGGGGGCAGGATGAGCAGTTCTTC.

The rearrangement joins TRBV5-6 to TRBJ2-7; D is tentatively TRBD1 or TRBD2 (6 bases each). CDR3 length equals 14 residues. With 7 bases removed from V and 2 bases from J, the gap between germline ends came to 16 bases. From germline, CDR1 is SGHDT and CDR2 YYEEEE. The CDR3 DNA reads as TGTGCCAGCGCCCGGGGGCGTAATACCTACGAGCAGTACTTC. This gives the protein CASARGRNTYEQYF.

The chain has TRBV18 and TRBJ1-3; perhaps TRBD1 as D (5 bases). The CDR3 extends over 16 amino acids. The germline gives CDR1 KGHSH, CDR2 LQKENI. Trimming shortened V by 0 bases and J by 1 base, and 10 bases separated the two germline ends. This CDR3 is CASSPPRAGSGNTIYF. Written as DNA, the CDR3 is TGTGCCAGCTCACCACCGAGGGCAGGGTCTGGAAACACCATATATTTT.

V usage is TRBV7-8 and J usage is TRBJ2-7; 7 bases line up with TRBD2. CDR1 and CDR2 (germline): SGHVS, FQNEAQ. Germline trimming cut 3 bases from V and 3 bases from J; bases unmatched to any gene: 5. The CDR3 contains 14 residues. CDR3: CASSFPGGGYEQYF. The CDR3 DNA is TGTGCCAGCAGCTTCCCGGGGGGAGGCTACGAGCAGTACTTC.

The chain uses TRBV15 and TRBJ2-7, with TRBD1 matching over 8 bases. Germline CDR1 LNHNV, CDR2 YYDKDF (reference sequence). Germline trimming cut 5 bases from V and 2 bases from J; bases unmatched to any gene: 2. The CDR3 has 13 amino acids. The CDR3 coding sequence is TGTGCCACCAGCGCGGACAGGGCCTACGAGCAGTACTTC. Translating gives CATSADRAYEQYF.

The rearrangement joins TRBV4-1 to TRBJ2-1; 9 bases align to TRBD2. Germline V gene lookup returns CDR1 MGHRA and CDR2 YSYEKL. The CDR3 length is 18 residues. With 2 bases clipped from V and 3 bases from J, the junction kept 11 bases outside the gene matches. The CDR3 DNA is TGCGCCAGCAGCCAAATTTCCGGGACTAGCAGCAGCTACAATGAGCAGTTCTTC. This encodes CASSQISGTSSSYNEQFF.

The chain employs TRBV19 and TRBJ1-5; D is possibly TRBD1 (5 bases). This CDR3 region has 13 residues. The V gene lost 5 bases and the J gene lost 4 bases, with 9 bases spanning the gap. Germline loops: CDR1 LNHDA, CDR2 SQIVND (reference sequence). The CDR3 DNA is TGTGCCAGTAGTTTTGGGGGGAATCAGCCCCAGCATTTT. Protein: CASSFGGNQPQHF.

The rearrangement joins TRBV4-2 to TRBJ1-6, with a tentative D call TRBD1 (5 bases). This CDR3 has 14 amino acids. The germline CDR1 and CDR2 sequences are LGHNA and YNFKEQ. Between the trimmed V and J ends, which lost 4 bases and 10 bases, there was a span of 14 bases. The CDR3 region is CASSPVGEGSPLHF. For the CDR3, the DNA is TGTGCCAGCAGCCCGGTAGGGGAGGGCTCACCCCTCCACTTT.

This clone appeared once. The chain's CDR3 is CAISESSTQYF. In nucleotides, the CDR3 is TGTGCCATCAGTGAGTCCTCGACGCAGTATTTT. The chain couples TRBV10-3 to TRBJ2-3; unclear D gene. V lost 0 bases and J 9 bases, leaving 4 bases between the germline ends. The CDR3 is 11 residues long. Germline CDR1 is ENHRY and CDR2 is SYGVKD.

This chain connects TRBV5-1 to TRBJ2-7; D is uncertain. The CDR3 covers 14 residues. Deletions cut 2 bases from V and 3 bases from J, with 12 bases between. Germline V lookup: CDR1 SGHRS, CDR2 YFSETQ. The CDR3: CASSLNFVDYEQYF. CDR3 sequence (DNA): TGCGCCAGCAGCTTAAACTTTGTGGACTACGAGCAGTACTTC.

The chain combines TRBV28 with TRBJ1-1, with 8 bases aligning to TRBD1. The germline gives CDR1 MDHEN, CDR2 SYDVKM. The CDR3 extends over 15 amino acids. With V trimmed by 2 bases and J by 4 bases, 6 bases remained unmatched. The CDR3 sequence: CASSLRAGGPTEAFF. CDR3 bases: TGTGCCAGCAGTTTAAGGGCAGGGGGCCCCACTGAAGCTTTCTTT.

The chain uses TRBV5-1 and TRBJ1-2; no reliable D call. CDR3 length: 13 residues. Trimming took 2 bases from V and 4 from J, leaving 9 bases between them. Per the germline V gene, CDR1 is SGHRS and CDR2 is YFSETQ. The CDR3 is CASSFASGYGYTF. The CDR3 nucleotides are TGCGCCAGCAGCTTCGCTAGTGGCTATGGCTACACCTTC.

The chain joins TRBV9 to TRBJ2-1; 7 nucleotides match TRBD1. This CDR3 has 12 amino acids. V trimming: 0 bases; J trimming: 12 bases; junction bases outside the gene matches: 3. Per germline, CDR1 SGDLS and CDR2 YYNGEE. CDR3 sequence reads: CASSVGQGWQFF. The CDR3 DNA is TGTGCCAGCAGCGTAGGACAGGGATGGCAGTTCTTC.

V usage is TRBV19 and J usage is TRBJ2-2, with 11 bases lining up with TRBD1. Germline-derived CDR1 and CDR2 are LNHDA and SQIVND (reference sequence). CDR3 length: 15 amino acids. Trimming cost V 5 bases and J 7 bases; bases outside gene matches: 6. As DNA, the CDR3 is TGTGCCAGTAGTGCCGGGACAGGGGGTAACGGGGAGCTGTTTTTT. Translation gives CASSAGTGGNGELFF.

This clone was found a few times. This chain links TRBV9 with TRBJ2-7; 9 bases map to TRBD1. The CDR3 runs to 13 residues. V dropped 3 bases and J dropped 4; count of bases not matched to a gene: 2. The germline CDR1 and CDR2 sequences are SGDLS and YYNGEE. The CDR3 nucleotides read TGTGCCAGCAGCGGAGGACAGGGGTACGAGCAGTACTTC. Translating it yields CASSGGQGYEQYF.

This chain connects TRBV5-1 to TRBJ1-3; D is ambiguous. The germline V gene encodes CDR1 SGHRS and CDR2 YFSETQ. V was pared by 0 bases and J by 0 bases, with 13 bases between. The CDR3 extends over 17 amino acids. The CDR3, as DNA: TGCGCCAGCAGCTTGGAGGTCAGCCCAGCCTCTGGAAACACCATATATTTT. Protein sequence: CASSLEVSPASGNTIYF. Full variable domain (rest looked up from reference TRBV5-1 and TRBJ1-3): KAGVTQTPRYLIKTRGQQVTLSCSPISGHRSVSWYQQTPGQGLQFLFEYFSETQRNKGNFPGRFSGRQFSNSRSEMNVSTLELGDSALYLCASSLEVSPASGNTIYFGEGSWLTVV.

The genes are TRBV4-3 and TRBJ1-2; D gene uncertain. Germline CDR1 is LGHNA and CDR2 is YSLEER. V was cut by 0 bases and J by 4 bases, with 12 bases left in between. The CDR3 extends over 15 amino acids. CDR3 DNA sequence: TGCGCCAGCAGCCAAGAAATGGAACCTTCCTATGGCTACACCTTC. Amino acids: CASSQEMEPSYGYTF.

The J gene is TRBJ1-2, the V gene TRBV28; no clear D gene. Germline V lookup: CDR1 MDHEN, CDR2 SYDVKM. This CDR3 has 12 amino acids. V shed 3 bases and J shed 6 bases, with 8 bases lying between them. In nucleotides, the CDR3 is TGTGCCAGCAGTTTGCTGGGGAATGGCTACACCTTC. This gives the protein CASSLLGNGYTF.

This CDR3 is CASSYGTNNQPQHF. The CDR3 DNA follows: TGTGCCAGCAGTTACGGGACAAATAATCAGCCCCAGCATTTT. The chain combines TRBV6-5 with TRBJ1-5; tentative D call: TRBD1 (6 bases). Trimming shortened V by 2 bases and J by 4 bases, and 9 bases separated the two germline ends. The CDR3 totals 14 residues. Germline V gene data show CDR1 as MNHEY and CDR2 as SVGAGI.